This T cell receptor (beta chain) was sequenced for a study of cytomegalovirus exposure and HLA in healthy donors. The overall study: Among over 350 genotyped donors, around 80% fell in the Caucasian-associated ancestry cluster.

Whole-study findings and limits: As immune exposure information, only CMV serostatus was available. A later analysis linked roughly 17,000 TCR beta sequences to HLA alleles at 0.05 false discovery rate. V- and J-gene trimming of TCR beta was linked (in a later analysis) to a missense DCLRE1C variant.

About this clone itself: Its matching antigen is unknown.

Looked up from germline, CDR1 is KGHSH and CDR2 is LQKENI. Trimming cost V 6 bases and J 1 base; bases outside gene matches: 5. This CDR3 is built from 15 residues. The PCR ran on 60 Vbeta and 13 Jbeta primers. Method: immunoSEQ multiplex PCR; TCRdb's copy keeps in-frame clones and lacks some. Its table records about 52,000 clones. Sequencing was performed on PBMCs. J is TRBJ1-5 and V is TRBV18; the match to TRBD1 covers 8 bases. This receptor was obtained from a woman between 55 and 75 years old in good health and CMV-seropositive. DNA for the CDR3: TGTGCCAGCTCGACAGGGGATGGCAGCAATCAGCCCCAGCATTTT. Translating it yields CASSTGDGSNQPQHF.